A selection of T cell receptor beta chains follows, all from one sample in a study of response to subunit inactivated influenza vaccine. TCRdb re-analysed the RT-PCR reads in MiXCR, keeping a single row per CDR3 protein. The sample includes roughly 540,000 distinct CDR3 sequences, less than 25% of them seen just once. The same sample was also used in a study of T cells expressing NK-cell markers.

This specimen was CD4+ T cells sorted from PBMCs, taken roughly 12 days after vaccination. These receptors were taken from a man in his fifties who received an inactivated influenza vaccine. CDR3s include the opening cysteine and the closing phenylalanine or tryptophan. The D gene is left open where the match is weak.

>TRBV29-1|.|TRBJ2-7
CSVEDRSGHSYEQYF
>TRBV5-1|.|TRBJ2-7
CASSLTSGQSYEQYF
>TRBV7-9|.|TRBJ2-5
CASREGGSETQYF
>TRBV29-1|.|TRBJ2-1
CSVEYRDGNNEQFF
>TRBV29-1|TRBD1|TRBJ1-2
CSATGTAHGYTF
>TRBV2|.|TRBJ1-3
CASSPRKSSGNTIYF
>TRBV25-1|.|TRBJ2-7
CASSKGIRTPYHEQYF
>TRBV5-1|.|TRBJ2-3
CASRPDGAAADTQYF
>TRBV28|.|TRBJ2-4
CASSLGNFHIQYF
>TRBV28|.|TRBJ2-7
CASSSDRRPSYEQYF
>TRBV28|.|TRBJ2-2
CASSQNFPRNTGELFF
>TRBV6-5|.|TRBJ2-1
CASSYSPRSLGNEQFF
>TRBV11-2|TRBD2|TRBJ2-7
CASRAGTSGRTYEQYF
>TRBV5-1|.|TRBJ2-3
CATNKGGSTDTQYF
>TRBV4-3|TRBD2|TRBJ2-1
CASSQRRGTSGITTYNEQFF
>TRBV5-1|.|TRBJ2-1
CASSLPDSGEQFF
>TRBV12-3/TRBV12-4|.|TRBJ2-7
CASSLLGNLYEQYF
>TRBV2|.|TRBJ2-7
CATVGRPTYEQYF
>TRBV28|TRBD1|TRBJ1-2
CASRPRQGASGYTF
>TRBV5-1|.|TRBJ2-2
CASSIGVAAKTGELFF
>TRBV14|TRBD1|TRBJ1-6
CASSQARGLSPLHF
>TRBV10-3|.|TRBJ2-3
CAISPRSLGITDTQYF
>TRBV4-3|.|TRBJ2-3
CASSQERHWVDTQYF
>TRBV15|.|TRBJ1-2
CATSYYYDSKYGYTF
>TRBV7-8|.|TRBJ2-7
CASSLRDKAYEQYF
>TRBV6-2/TRBV6-3|TRBD1|TRBJ2-6
CASSYFGTGMAGANVLTF
>TRBV5-1|.|TRBJ2-5
CASSLEPRRETQYF
>TRBV7-3|TRBD2|TRBJ2-7
CASSLRAGDFEQYF
>TRBV5-1|.|TRBJ2-3
CASSFYEVTDTQYF
>TRBV27|TRBD1|TRBJ2-2
CASSRTGVLPGELFF
>TRBV5-5|TRBD2|TRBJ2-3
CASSLGLASSTDTQYF
>TRBV3-1|.|TRBJ2-7
CASSQEVTSYEQYF
>TRBV6-2/TRBV6-3|.|TRBJ2-6
CASTHWLPSSGANVLTF
>TRBV12-3/TRBV12-4|.|TRBJ2-6
CASSIRSSGANVLTF
>TRBV7-9|.|TRBJ1-4
CASSMTSGTQNEKLFF
>TRBV7-8|.|TRBJ2-5
CASSAMETQYF
>TRBV6-5|.|TRBJ2-7
CASSYGLGEQYF
>TRBV6-5|.|TRBJ2-6
CASSYSIRPGANVLTF
>TRBV6-5|.|TRBJ2-7
CASSYSNGGGGLSYEQYF
>TRBV24-1|TRBD1|TRBJ2-2
CATSGSGQGANTGELFF
>TRBV12-3/TRBV12-4|.|TRBJ2-1
CASTEPGTSVNEQFF
>TRBV12-3/TRBV12-4|TRBD1|TRBJ1-2
CASKPTGTGNYGYTF
>TRBV5-1|.|TRBJ2-3
CASRSTGDTQYF
>TRBV28|.|TRBJ2-4
CASSAKGTRENIQYF
>TRBV20-1|TRBD1|TRBJ2-6
CSASQGALSGANVLTF
>TRBV7-2|.|TRBJ2-1
CASSPSRRGQFF
>TRBV10-3|.|TRBJ1-6
CAISEGRGSPLHF
>TRBV6-2/TRBV6-3|TRBD1|TRBJ2-3
CASSYPATGVSTDTQYF
>TRBV15|.|TRBJ2-5
CATSRVKGRETQYF
>TRBV3-1|.|TRBJ2-6
CASSARLPGANVLTF
>TRBV4-2|.|TRBJ2-3
CASSQDGGVADTQYF
>TRBV5-1|TRBD2|TRBJ2-2
CASSPGTSSLGELFF
>TRBV7-9|.|TRBJ2-6
CASSLTARAEANVLTF
>TRBV2|.|TRBJ2-7
CASSHRGHSYEQYF
>TRBV27|TRBD1|TRBJ1-1
CASSIRTGVTEAFF
>TRBV4-2|TRBD2|TRBJ2-3
CASSQVRTSGRTDTQYF
>TRBV29-1|.|TRBJ1-1
CSVDWGVGTEAFF
>TRBV29-1|TRBD2|TRBJ2-1
CSVDPGLGNEQFF
>TRBV12-3/TRBV12-4|TRBD1|TRBJ1-5
CATKTGDNQPQHF